One and the same sample provided the 27 T cell receptor beta chains below, sequenced in a study of T-cell reconstitution after alpha-beta-depleted transplantation in children. Preparing the TCRbeta library involved the use of unique molecular identifiers. Each CDR3 protein gets one entry after TCRdb re-called the PCR reads with MiXCR. Found here are 800,000 to 1,000,000 distinct CDR3 sequences, less than 30% of them singletons; the top ten hold about 28%. Material: PBMCs, mostly from graft donor cells, obtained 360 days after TCRalphabeta/CD19-depleted stem cell transplant. Receptor source: a boy younger than two who had a stem cell transplant for SCID, so the T cells may come from the graft donor.

V and J are TRBV28 and TRBJ1-6; tentatively, D is TRBD1 (6 bases). The CDR3 has 14 residues. V was clipped by 3 bases and J by 7 bases, with 10 bases between them. Germline CDR1 MDHEN, CDR2 SYDVKM. The CDR3 protein is CASSFIQGNSPLHF. The CDR3, as DNA: TGTGCCAGCAGTTTTATACAGGGAAATTCACCCCTCCACTTT.

The chain recombines TRBV11-2 with TRBJ2-2, with 7 bases lining up with TRBD1. Germline CDR1 reads SGHAT; CDR2 reads FQNNGV. The ends lost 2 bases at V and 3 bases at J; junction bases unmatched: 3. This CDR3 is 15 amino acids long. CDR3 in amino acids: CASSLNRGYTGELFF. CDR3 nucleotide sequence: TGTGCCAGCAGCTTAAACAGGGGATACACCGGGGAGCTGTTTTTT.

The sample holds a few counts of this clonotype. The chain couples TRBV7-6 to TRBJ2-1; D possibly corresponds to TRBD2 (6 bases). The CDR3 is made up of 16 amino acids. V was trimmed by 0 bases and J by 6 bases, leaving 15 bases between them. Germline CDR1 and CDR2: SGHVS and FNYEAQ. The CDR3 bases are TGTGCCAGCAGCTTAGCGCTCGGGGGTTCTGGCAATGAGCAGTTCTTC. Protein sequence: CASSLALGGSGNEQFF.

This CDR3 is CASSQVASGDYEQYF. In nucleotides, the CDR3 is TGCGCCAGCAGCCAAGTCGCTAGCGGGGACTACGAGCAGTACTTC. The rearrangement uses TRBV4-3 and TRBJ2-7, with TRBD2 matching over 9 bases. Germline V gives CDR1 LGHNA, CDR2 YSLEER. The junction had 4 bases not matched to a gene; V was cut back by 1 base and J by 3 bases. The CDR3 runs to 15 residues.

CDR3 residues: CASSLGGSLETQYF. The CDR3 DNA reads as TGTGCCAGCAGCTTAGGGGGATCGTTGGAGACCCAGTACTTC. V usage is TRBV11-2 and J usage is TRBJ2-5; no clear D. The CDR3 spans 14 residues. Trimming pared 1 base from V and 5 bases from J, leaving 11 bases between. Per germline, CDR1 SGHAT and CDR2 FQNNGV.

This clonotype was found a few times. The J gene is TRBJ2-7, the V gene TRBV6-6; maybe TRBD1 (6 bases). Germline V gene sequence: CDR1 MNHNY, CDR2 SVGAGI (reference sequence). CDR3 length: 12 residues. The germline V and J ends were trimmed by 2 bases and 7 bases, with 9 bases remaining between them. CDR3: CASSYRGWEQYF. The CDR3 DNA is TGTGCCAGCAGTTACAGGGGGTGGGAGCAGTACTTC.

This clonotype was counted at least ten times. This chain links TRBV5-1 with TRBJ2-2, with 7 bases aligning to TRBD1. Per the germline V gene, CDR1 is SGHRS and CDR2 is YFSETQ. Trimming took 4 bases from V and 1 from J; bases not matched to a gene: 4. CDR3 size: 15 residues. The chain's CDR3 is CASSPRTGNTGELFF. In DNA, the CDR3 is TGCGCCAGCAGCCCACGGACAGGGAACACCGGGGAGCTGTTTTTT.

Ten or more counts support this clonotype. The chain has TRBV12-3 or TRBV12-4 and TRBJ2-7; 9 bases match TRBD1. Trimming at V came to 8 bases and at J to 5 bases, leaving 7 bases not matched to a gene. The CDR3 has 13 amino acids. The chain's CDR3 is CASGTGRINEQYF. The CDR3, as DNA: TGTGCCAGCGGGACAGGGCGAATTAACGAGCAGTACTTC.

This clonotype was observed a few times. The CDR3 is CSARAGSVETQYF. The CDR3 DNA is TGCAGTGCTAGAGCCGGGTCCGTGGAGACCCAGTACTTC. The chain carries TRBV20-1 and TRBJ2-5; no clear D gene. V was cut by 1 base and J by 5 bases, with 11 bases left in between. The germline V gene has CDR1 DFQATT and CDR2 SNEGSKA (reference sequence). CDR3 length: 13 amino acids.

This clonotype has just a few counts. The chain couples TRBV6-1 to TRBJ1-5; tentative D call: TRBD1 (6 bases). Germline CDR1 MNHNS, CDR2 SASEGT. The CDR3 is 17 amino acids. Trimming removed 4 bases at V and 4 bases at J, with 20 bases between. CDR3 sequence (DNA): TGTGCCAGCAGTGCACGCAGGGACACAGGGTTGAATCAGCCCCAGCATTTT. Protein: CASSARRDTGLNQPQHF.

The V and J genes are TRBV5-1 and TRBJ2-1; 14 nucleotides agree with TRBD2. The CDR3 loop spans 18 amino acids. The J segment lost 2 bases and the V segment lost 2 bases, leaving 6 bases of the junction unmatched. In germline, CDR1 is SGHRS, CDR2 YFSETQ. CDR3 nucleotide sequence: TGCGCCAGCAGCTTAGTTGGGACTAGCGGGGGACCCTACAATGAGCAGTTCTTC. Protein sequence: CASSLVGTSGGPYNEQFF.

J is TRBJ2-3 and V is TRBV11-2; the match to TRBD1 covers 7 bases. Unmatched junction bases numbered 9, after V lost 3 bases and J lost 6 bases. Germline CDR1 reads SGHAT; CDR2 reads FQNNGV. The CDR3 contains 15 residues. For the CDR3, the DNA is TGTGCCAGCAGCTTGGCCGGACAGGAGGACGATACGCAGTATTTT. This sequence encodes CASSLAGQEDDTQYF.

V is TRBV2 and J is TRBJ2-2; TRBD2 is a possible D gene (7 bases). V lost 8 bases and J lost 7, with 20 bases in between. CDR3 length: 15 residues. In germline, CDR1 is SNHLY, CDR2 FYNNEI. The CDR3 loop reads CASGGPAGAIGELFF. The CDR3 DNA reads as TGTGCCAGCGGGGGTCCGGCGGGGGCGATCGGGGAGCTGTTTTTT.

This clonotype was seen a handful of times. The chain links TRBV18 to TRBJ2-3; D is ambiguous. Trimming shortened V by 3 bases and J by 1 base, and 8 bases separated the two germline ends. Germline lookup yields CDR1 KGHSH and CDR2 LQKENI. The CDR3 covers 14 residues. CDR3 amino acids: CASSPSPRTDTQYF. DNA of the CDR3: TGTGCCAGCTCACCCTCCCCCCGCACAGATACGCAGTATTTT. Combining the CDR3 with reference TRBV18 and TRBJ2-3 gives the whole variable domain NAGVMQNPRHLVRRRGQEARLRCSPMKGHSHVYWYRQLPEEGLKFMVYLQKENIIDESGMPKERFSAEFPKEGPSILRIQQVVRGDSAAYFCASSPSPRTDTQYFGPGTRLTVL.

The chain couples TRBV12-3 or TRBV12-4 to TRBJ2-5; 10 bases match TRBD2. This CDR3 is built from 15 residues. Trimming cost V 11 bases and J 3 bases; bases outside gene matches: 12. In DNA, the CDR3 is TGTGCCGTCAGCGGGGGGGCTGGGTTGGAAGAGACCCAGTACTTC. Translated, it gives CAVSGGAGLEETQYF.

A few counts support this clonotype. The genes are TRBV12-3 or TRBV12-4 and TRBJ2-3; 11 bases match TRBD2. V lost 7 bases and J lost 5; bases outside the gene matches: 8. The CDR3 has 15 residues. The CDR3 reads CASTPTSGVGDTQYF. The CDR3 DNA follows: TGTGCCAGCACCCCGACTAGCGGGGTGGGAGATACGCAGTATTTT.

This clonotype occurred a few times. The V gene is TRBV20-1, the J gene TRBJ2-1; a weak D match, TRBD2 (6 bases). The CDR3 is 15 residues long. The germline gives CDR1 DFQATT, CDR2 SNEGSKA (reference sequence). Trimming took 5 bases from V and 4 from J, leaving 18 bases between them. CDR3 sequence: CSAAPGGPNYNEQFF. The CDR3 region has the DNA TGCAGTGCTGCCCCCGGGGGACCAAATTACAATGAGCAGTTCTTC.

V is TRBV6-5 and J is TRBJ2-5; TRBD2 matches 13 bases. This CDR3 has 15 residues. The ends lost 2 bases at V and 5 bases at J; junction bases unmatched: 2. Germline V gene lookup returns CDR1 MNHEY and CDR2 SVGAGI. CDR3 nucleotides: TGTGCCAGCAGTTACGGACTAGCGGGGGAGGAGACCCAGTACTTC. Amino acid sequence: CASSYGLAGEETQYF.

This chain connects TRBV7-2 to TRBJ2-3, with 7 nucleotides matching TRBD2. Germline loops: CDR1 SGHTA, CDR2 FQGNSA. There are 17 residues in the CDR3. V lost 4 bases, J lost 7 bases, and 17 bases stayed unmatched. The CDR3 is CASSSPRTGGSRYTQYF. As DNA, the CDR3 is TGTGCCAGCAGCTCGCCTCGGACGGGGGGAAGTAGATATACGCAGTATTTT.

This clonotype was observed a handful of times. The rearrangement links TRBV5-6 to TRBJ2-7; D may be TRBD2 (5 bases). V lost 2 bases and J 2 bases, leaving 14 bases between the germline ends. The germline V gene has CDR1 SGHDT and CDR2 YYEEEE. The length of the CDR3 is 15 residues. The CDR3 DNA reads TGTGCCAGCAGCTTCAGCGGTGTTGGGCCCTACGAGCAGTACTTC. As protein: CASSFSGVGPYEQYF.

The rearrangement uses TRBV11-2 and TRBJ2-3; D is ambiguous. V lost 4 bases to trimming and J lost 6 bases, with 11 bases between them. Germline loops: CDR1 SGHAT, CDR2 FQNNGV. There are 13 residues in the CDR3. CDR3 nucleotides: TGTGCCAGCAGCTGGAGCGTATGGGATACGCAGTATTTT. Its translation: CASSWSVWDTQYF.

The V call is TRBV5-1, the J call TRBJ1-2; D ambiguous. The CDR3 loop spans 11 amino acids. The germline V gene encodes CDR1 SGHRS and CDR2 YFSETQ. With 3 bases removed from V and 7 bases from J, the gap between germline ends came to 7 bases. The chain's CDR3 is CASSWSGGYTF. The DNA of the CDR3 is TGCGCCAGCAGCTGGTCGGGTGGCTACACCTTC.

CDR3: CASSPGIFRQFF. CDR3 bases: TGTGCCAGCTCCCCGGGGATATTTAGACAGTTCTTC. This chain connects TRBV2 to TRBJ2-1; possibly TRBD2 for D (5 bases). The germline CDR1 and CDR2 sequences are SNHLY and FYNNEI. The CDR3 has 12 residues. The V gene lost 8 bases and the J gene lost 13 bases, with 18 bases spanning the gap.

This clonotype was picked up a small number of times. The V and J genes are TRBV20-1 and TRBJ1-4; D is ambiguous. In germline, CDR1 is DFQATT, CDR2 SNEGSKA (reference sequence). The CDR3 covers 12 residues. Trimming left V 8 bases short and J 6 bases short, with 13 bases between. CDR3 DNA sequence: TGCAGTCCACAGAGATGGGATGAAAAACTGTTTTTT. Translated: CSPQRWDEKLFF.

A few counts support this clonotype. The chain joins TRBV24-1 to TRBJ2-1; 10 bases line up with TRBD1. The CDR3 spans 16 residues. Germline loops: CDR1 KGHDR, CDR2 SFDVKD. Germline trimming cut 4 bases from V and 8 bases from J; bases unmatched to any gene: 10. The CDR3 protein is CATSEAGQGDSDEQFF. The DNA of the CDR3 is TGTGCCACCAGTGAGGCTGGACAGGGGGATAGCGATGAGCAGTTCTTC.

The rearrangement joins TRBV12-3 or TRBV12-4 to TRBJ1-3; D uncertain. This CDR3 has 15 residues. V lost 3 bases to trimming and J lost 1 base, with 10 bases between them. The CDR3 DNA reads as TGTGCCAGCAGTTTTTTAAGCGGATCTGGAAACACCATATATTTT. Translated: CASSFLSGSGNTIYF.

The V gene is TRBV11-2, the J gene TRBJ1-6; unclear D gene. CDR1 SGHAT and CDR2 FQNNGV come from the germline V gene. Trimming removed 6 bases from V and 5 bases from J, with 11 bases in between. The CDR3 extends over 14 amino acids. CDR3 DNA: TGTGCCAGCAGTTTCACACTCGATAATTCACCCCTCCACTTT. Translating it yields CASSFTLDNSPLHF.